The TCR beta chain described here comes from a study of blood T cells in healthy people across ages. The authors ran a second PCR of about 6 to 11 cycles using a sample-barcoded 5' primer and a J-beta primer mix. Tags on each cDNA molecule came from a template-switch adaptor with 12 random nucleotides. TCRdb called the 5' RACE reads again in MiXCR, with one record for every CDR3 protein. Among around 850,000 distinct CDR3 sequences listed, around 34% were seen once. Points from the study as a whole: Roughly linear declines in TCR beta diversity per million T cells occurred with age.

In this sample, this clonotype turned up many times. Its antigen remains unknown. This TCR was recovered from a man between 18 and 35 years old in good health. Sequenced input: blood.

This CDR3 reads CASSQAQMNTEAFF. As DNA, the CDR3 is TGCGCCAGCAGCCAAGCGCAGATGAACACTGAAGCTTTCTTT. This rearrangement joins TRBV4-3 to TRBJ1-1, with D uncertain. Trimming left V 1 base short and J 0 bases short, with 6 bases between. Germline V lookup: CDR1 LGHNA, CDR2 YSLEER. This CDR3 spans 14 amino acids.